These 10 T cell receptor beta chains were all obtained from the same sample, sequenced in a study of T cell responses to AZD1222 COVID-19 vaccine. The assay was immunoSEQ multiplex PCR, and TCRdb's table has in-frame clones only and misses some. The sample contains about 180,000 clones, approximately 92% of which appear only once. Sequences were derived from peripheral blood, sampled on day 0 of AZD1222 vaccination. The receptors were gathered from an adult in good health.

This chain connects TRBV10-2 to TRBJ1-5, with a weak D call TRBD1 (6 bases). The V gene's germline CDR1 is WSHSY and CDR2 SAAADI. V was pared by 7 bases and J by 5 bases, with 9 bases between. CDR3 length equals 12 residues. CDR3 nucleotides: TGCGCCAGCACGGCAGGGGATCAGCCCCAGCATTTT. The encoded protein is CASTAGDQPQHF.

The V and J genes are TRBV10-3 and TRBJ1-2; D ambiguous. Trimming shortened V by 0 bases and J by 2 bases, and 10 bases separated the two germline ends. CDR1 ENHRY and CDR2 SYGVKD come from the germline V gene. This CDR3 region has 15 residues. The CDR3 sequence is CAISESAEGNYGYTF. For the CDR3, the DNA is TGTGCCATCAGTGAGTCGGCCGAAGGGAACTATGGCTACACCTTC.

The chain links TRBV10-3 to TRBJ1-1, with D unresolved. Germline CDR1 ENHRY, CDR2 SYGVKD. The CDR3 is 13 residues long. The V end lost 5 bases, the J end lost 9 bases, and 16 bases lay between the germline ends. The CDR3 nucleotides are TGTGCCATCAGTCCCGCAGCAGTGGCTCAAGCTTTCTTT. Translated: CAISPAAVAQAFF.

The gene calls are TRBV30 and TRBJ2-1, with D hard to call. Germline lookup yields CDR1 GTSNPN and CDR2 SVGIG (reference sequence). The CDR3 covers 15 residues. V lost 5 bases and J 0 bases, leaving 14 bases between the germline ends. The CDR3 nucleotides read TGTGCCTGGGGCCCTATTTGGAGCTCCTACAATGAGCAGTTCTTC. Translated: CAWGPIWSSYNEQFF.

The CDR3 coding sequence is TGTGCCAGCAGTGAAGCTCCAGGGCCCTACGAGCAGTACTTC. Its translation: CASSEAPGPYEQYF. This chain connects TRBV6-1 to TRBJ2-7, with D maybe TRBD1 (5 bases). V was shortened by 0 bases and J by 2 bases, with 8 bases between the two germline ends. CDR3 size: 14 residues. Germline CDR1 is MNHNS and CDR2 is SASEGT.

Remarks on this clone: The sample contains more than one DNA sequence encoding this CDR3. V usage is TRBV12-3 or TRBV12-4 and J usage is TRBJ1-2; TRBD1 aligns across 8 bases. The CDR3 totals 13 residues. Trimming removed 6 bases from V and 3 bases from J; junction bases left unmatched: 3. This CDR3 reads CASSKDRDYGYTF. The CDR3 nucleotides read TGTGCCAGCAGCAAGGACAGGGACTATGGCTACACCTTC.

This clone was recorded only once. The chain has TRBV15 and TRBJ1-6; tentative D call: TRBD1 (5 bases). V dropped 7 bases and J dropped 7 bases, with 11 bases sitting between them. From germline, CDR1 is LNHNV and CDR2 YYDKDF (reference sequence). The CDR3 contains 13 residues. This chain's CDR3 is CATTETANSPLHF. CDR3 bases: TGTGCCACCACCGAGACAGCCAATTCACCCCTCCACTTT.

As DNA, the CDR3 is TGCGCCAGCAGTGATCAGGCCGATGAGCAGTTCTTC. It yields the protein CASSDQADEQFF. The rearrangement uses TRBV10-1 and TRBJ2-1; no clear D gene. CDR3 length equals 12 residues. Germline assignment: CDR1 WNHNN and CDR2 SYGVQD (reference sequence). Trimming cost V 3 bases and J 8 bases, with 8 bases left between them.

V is TRBV5-5 and J is TRBJ1-2; D is uncertain. Germline V CDR1 and CDR2: SGHKS, YYEKEE (reference sequence). Trimming left V 0 bases short and J 13 bases short, with 4 bases between. The CDR3 runs 9 residues. For the CDR3, the DNA is TGTGCCAGCAGCTTGGGTATCACCTTC. Its translation: CASSLGITF.

This chain links TRBV30 with TRBJ2-1, with D maybe TRBD2 (6 bases). CDR3 length: 17 residues. The germline V gene encodes CDR1 GTSNPN and CDR2 SVGIG (reference sequence). The V and J ends lost 1 base and 4 bases respectively, with 20 bases between them. The CDR3 sequence is CAWSARTGVKSYNEQFF. In DNA, the CDR3 is TGTGCCTGGAGTGCGAGAACGGGGGTAAAGTCGTACAATGAGCAGTTCTTC.